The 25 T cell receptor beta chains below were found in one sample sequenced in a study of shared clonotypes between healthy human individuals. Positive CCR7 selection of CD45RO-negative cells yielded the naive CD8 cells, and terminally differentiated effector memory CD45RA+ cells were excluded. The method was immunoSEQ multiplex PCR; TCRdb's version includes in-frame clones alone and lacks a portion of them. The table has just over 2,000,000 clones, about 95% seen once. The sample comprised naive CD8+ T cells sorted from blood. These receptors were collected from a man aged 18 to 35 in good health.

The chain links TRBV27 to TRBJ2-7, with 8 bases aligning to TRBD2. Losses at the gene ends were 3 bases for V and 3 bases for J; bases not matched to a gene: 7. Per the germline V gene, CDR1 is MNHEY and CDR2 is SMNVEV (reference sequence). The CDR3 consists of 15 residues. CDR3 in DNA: TGTGCCAGCAGTTTCCGCCGCGGGGGGTACTACGAGCAGTACTTC. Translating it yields CASSFRRGGYYEQYF.

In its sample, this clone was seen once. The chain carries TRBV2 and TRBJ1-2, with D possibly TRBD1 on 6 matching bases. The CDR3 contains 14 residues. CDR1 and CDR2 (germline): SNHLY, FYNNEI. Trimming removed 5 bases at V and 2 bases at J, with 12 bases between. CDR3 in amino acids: CASSNSGANYGYTF. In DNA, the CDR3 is TGTGCCAGCAGTAATTCAGGGGCCAACTATGGCTACACCTTC.

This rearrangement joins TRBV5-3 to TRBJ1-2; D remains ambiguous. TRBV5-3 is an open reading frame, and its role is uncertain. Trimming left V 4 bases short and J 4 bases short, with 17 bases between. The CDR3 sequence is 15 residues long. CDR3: CARSLRGPRPYGYTF. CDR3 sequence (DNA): TGTGCCAGAAGCCTCAGAGGGCCTCGCCCCTATGGCTACACCTTC.

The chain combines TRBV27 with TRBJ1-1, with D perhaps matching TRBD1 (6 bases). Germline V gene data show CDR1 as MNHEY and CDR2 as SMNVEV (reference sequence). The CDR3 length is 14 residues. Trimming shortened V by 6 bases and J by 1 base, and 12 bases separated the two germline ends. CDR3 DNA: TGTGCCAGCAGCAAACCGACAGGGAACACTGAAGCTTTCTTT. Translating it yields CASSKPTGNTEAFF.

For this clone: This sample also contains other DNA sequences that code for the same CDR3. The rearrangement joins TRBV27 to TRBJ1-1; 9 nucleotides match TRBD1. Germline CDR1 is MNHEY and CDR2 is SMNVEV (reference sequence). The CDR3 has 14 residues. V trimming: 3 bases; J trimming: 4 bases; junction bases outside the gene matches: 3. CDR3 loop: CASSLGQGSTEAFF. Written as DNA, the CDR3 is TGTGCCAGCAGTTTGGGACAGGGAAGCACTGAAGCTTTCTTT.

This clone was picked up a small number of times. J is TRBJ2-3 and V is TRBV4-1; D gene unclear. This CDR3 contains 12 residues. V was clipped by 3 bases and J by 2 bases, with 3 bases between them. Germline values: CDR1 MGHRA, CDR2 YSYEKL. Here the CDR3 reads CASSHLTDTQYF. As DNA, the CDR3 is TGCGCCAGCAGCCACCTCACAGATACGCAGTATTTT.

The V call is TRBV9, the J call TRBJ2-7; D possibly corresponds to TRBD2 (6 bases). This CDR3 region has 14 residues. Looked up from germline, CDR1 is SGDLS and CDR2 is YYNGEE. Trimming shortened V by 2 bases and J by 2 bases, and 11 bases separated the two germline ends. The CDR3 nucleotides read TGTGCCAGCAGCGTGGGGACTCGAACCTACGAGCAGTACTTC. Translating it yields CASSVGTRTYEQYF.

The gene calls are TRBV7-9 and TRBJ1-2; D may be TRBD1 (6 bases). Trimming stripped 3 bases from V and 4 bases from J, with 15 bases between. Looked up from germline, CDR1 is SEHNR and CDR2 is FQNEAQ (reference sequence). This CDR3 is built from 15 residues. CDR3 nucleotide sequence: TGTGCCAGCAGCTTTGAGGGGGGAGGAAGCTATGGCTACACCTTC. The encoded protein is CASSFEGGGSYGYTF.

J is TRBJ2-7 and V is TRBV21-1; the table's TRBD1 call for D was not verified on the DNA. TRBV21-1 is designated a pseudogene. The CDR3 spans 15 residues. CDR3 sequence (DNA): TGTGCCAGCACCCAAAGTACAGGGATCGTGTACGAGCAGTACTTC. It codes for CASTQSTGIVYEQYF.

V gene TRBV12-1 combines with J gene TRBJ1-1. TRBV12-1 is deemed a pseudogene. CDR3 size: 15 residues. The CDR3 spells CASSFEVRDASRAFF. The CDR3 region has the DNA TGTGCCAGCAGCTTTGAGGTCCGGGACGCTTCAAGAGCTTTCTTT.

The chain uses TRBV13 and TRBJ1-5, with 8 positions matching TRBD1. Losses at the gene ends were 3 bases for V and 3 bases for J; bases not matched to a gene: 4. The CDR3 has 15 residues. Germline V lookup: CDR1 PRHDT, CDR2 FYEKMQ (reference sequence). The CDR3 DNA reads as TGTGCCAGCAGCTTGGGGACAGGCTACAATCAGCCCCAGCATTTT. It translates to CASSLGTGYNQPQHF.

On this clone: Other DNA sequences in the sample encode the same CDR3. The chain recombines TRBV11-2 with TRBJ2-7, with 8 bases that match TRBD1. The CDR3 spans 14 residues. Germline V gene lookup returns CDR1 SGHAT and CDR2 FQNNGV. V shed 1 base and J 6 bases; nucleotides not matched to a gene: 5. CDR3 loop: CASSLGQGASEQYF. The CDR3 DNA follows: TGTGCCAGCAGCTTAGGCCAGGGGGCTTCCGAGCAGTACTTC.

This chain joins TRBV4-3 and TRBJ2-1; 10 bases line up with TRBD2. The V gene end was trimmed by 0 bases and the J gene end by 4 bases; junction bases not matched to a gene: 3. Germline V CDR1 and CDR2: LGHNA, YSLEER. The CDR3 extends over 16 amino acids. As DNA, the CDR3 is TGCGCCAGCAGCCAAGATTGGACTAGCGGATACAATGAGCAGTTCTTC. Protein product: CASSQDWTSGYNEQFF.

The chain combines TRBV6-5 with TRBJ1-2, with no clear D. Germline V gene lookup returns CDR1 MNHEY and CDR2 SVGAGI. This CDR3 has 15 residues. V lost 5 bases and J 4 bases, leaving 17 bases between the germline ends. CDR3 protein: CASSASLGYSYGYTF. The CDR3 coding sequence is TGTGCCAGCAGTGCCTCTTTGGGTTATAGCTATGGCTACACCTTC.

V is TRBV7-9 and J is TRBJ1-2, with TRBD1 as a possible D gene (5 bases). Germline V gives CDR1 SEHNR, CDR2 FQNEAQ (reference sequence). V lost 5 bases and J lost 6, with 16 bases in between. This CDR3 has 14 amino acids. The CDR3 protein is CASSPLDSSHGYTF. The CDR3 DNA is TGTGCCAGCAGCCCCCTCGACAGCTCCCATGGCTACACCTTC.

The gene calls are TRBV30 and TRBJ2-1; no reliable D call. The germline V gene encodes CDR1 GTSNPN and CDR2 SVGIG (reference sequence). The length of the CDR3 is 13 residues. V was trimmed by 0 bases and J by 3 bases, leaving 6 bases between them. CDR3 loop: CAWSVHFYNEQFF. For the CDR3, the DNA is TGTGCCTGGAGTGTACATTTCTACAATGAGCAGTTCTTC.

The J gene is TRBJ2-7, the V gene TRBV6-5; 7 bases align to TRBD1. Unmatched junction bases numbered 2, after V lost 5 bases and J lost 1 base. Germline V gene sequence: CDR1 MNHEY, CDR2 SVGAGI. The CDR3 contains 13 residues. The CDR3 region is CASSQGESYEQYF. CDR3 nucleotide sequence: TGTGCCAGCAGTCAGGGGGAATCCTACGAGCAGTACTTC.

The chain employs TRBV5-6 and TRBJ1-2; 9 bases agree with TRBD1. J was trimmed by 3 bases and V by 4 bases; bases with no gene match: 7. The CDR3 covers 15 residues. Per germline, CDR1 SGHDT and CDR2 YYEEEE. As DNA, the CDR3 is TGTGCCAGCAGCGATCCGGGACAGGGACACTATGGCTACACCTTC. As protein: CASSDPGQGHYGYTF.

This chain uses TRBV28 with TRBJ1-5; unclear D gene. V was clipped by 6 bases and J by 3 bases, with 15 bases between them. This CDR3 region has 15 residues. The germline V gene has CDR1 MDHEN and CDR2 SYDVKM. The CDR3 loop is CASSPSGVLNQPQHF. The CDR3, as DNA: TGTGCCAGCAGCCCATCTGGGGTCCTCAATCAGCCCCAGCATTTT.

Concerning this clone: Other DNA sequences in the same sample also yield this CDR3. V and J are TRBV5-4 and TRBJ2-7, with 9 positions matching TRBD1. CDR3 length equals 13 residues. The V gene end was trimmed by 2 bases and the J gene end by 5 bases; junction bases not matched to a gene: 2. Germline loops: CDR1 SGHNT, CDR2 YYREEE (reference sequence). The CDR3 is CASSFGTGNEQYF. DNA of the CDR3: TGTGCCAGCAGCTTCGGGACAGGGAACGAGCAGTACTTC.

As DNA, the CDR3 is TGTGCCAGCAGCGGGTTACGGATAGGGTCCTACTATGGCTACACCTTC. It yields the protein CASSGLRIGSYYGYTF. The chain has TRBV9 and TRBJ1-2; D unresolved. The CDR3 is 16 amino acids. V lost 3 bases to trimming and J lost 3 bases, with 18 bases between them. Germline V gene sequence: CDR1 SGDLS, CDR2 YYNGEE.

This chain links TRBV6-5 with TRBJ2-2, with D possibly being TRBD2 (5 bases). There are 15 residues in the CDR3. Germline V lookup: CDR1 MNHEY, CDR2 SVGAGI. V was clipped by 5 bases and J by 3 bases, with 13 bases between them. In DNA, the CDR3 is TGTGCCAGCAGTCATACTCGAGGGTACACCGGGGAGCTGTTTTTT. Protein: CASSHTRGYTGELFF.

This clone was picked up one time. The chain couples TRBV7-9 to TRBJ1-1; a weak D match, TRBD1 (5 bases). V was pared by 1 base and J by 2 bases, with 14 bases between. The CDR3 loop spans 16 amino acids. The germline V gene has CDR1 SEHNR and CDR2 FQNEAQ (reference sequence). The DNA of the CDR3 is TGTGCCAGCAGCTTAGGGTATGGGACCCCAAACACTGAAGCTTTCTTT. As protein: CASSLGYGTPNTEAFF.

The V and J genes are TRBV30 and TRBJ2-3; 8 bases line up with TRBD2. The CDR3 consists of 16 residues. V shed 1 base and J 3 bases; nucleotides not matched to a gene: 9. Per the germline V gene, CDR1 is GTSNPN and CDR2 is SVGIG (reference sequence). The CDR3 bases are TGTGCCTGGAGTGGCATCGGGGGGGGCGGGACAGATACGCAGTATTTT. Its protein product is CAWSGIGGGGTDTQYF. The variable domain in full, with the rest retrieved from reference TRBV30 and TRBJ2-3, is SQTIHQWPATLVQPVGSPLSLECTVEGTSNPNLYWYRQAAGRGLQLLFYSVGIGQISSEVPQNLSASRPQDRQFILSSKKLLLSDSGFYLCAWSGIGGGGTDTQYFGPGTRLTVL.

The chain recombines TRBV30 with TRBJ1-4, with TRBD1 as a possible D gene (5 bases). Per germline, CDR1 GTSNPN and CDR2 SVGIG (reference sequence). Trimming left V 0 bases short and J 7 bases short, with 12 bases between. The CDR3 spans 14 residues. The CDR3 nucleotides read TGTGCCTGGAGTGTCCAGGGATGGATTGAAAAACTGTTTTTT. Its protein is CAWSVQGWIEKLFF. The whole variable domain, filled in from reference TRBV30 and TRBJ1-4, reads SQTIHQWPATLVQPVGSPLSLECTVEGTSNPNLYWYRQAAGRGLQLLFYSVGIGQISSEVPQNLSASRPQDRQFILSSKKLLLSDSGFYLCAWSVQGWIEKLFFGSGTQLSVL.